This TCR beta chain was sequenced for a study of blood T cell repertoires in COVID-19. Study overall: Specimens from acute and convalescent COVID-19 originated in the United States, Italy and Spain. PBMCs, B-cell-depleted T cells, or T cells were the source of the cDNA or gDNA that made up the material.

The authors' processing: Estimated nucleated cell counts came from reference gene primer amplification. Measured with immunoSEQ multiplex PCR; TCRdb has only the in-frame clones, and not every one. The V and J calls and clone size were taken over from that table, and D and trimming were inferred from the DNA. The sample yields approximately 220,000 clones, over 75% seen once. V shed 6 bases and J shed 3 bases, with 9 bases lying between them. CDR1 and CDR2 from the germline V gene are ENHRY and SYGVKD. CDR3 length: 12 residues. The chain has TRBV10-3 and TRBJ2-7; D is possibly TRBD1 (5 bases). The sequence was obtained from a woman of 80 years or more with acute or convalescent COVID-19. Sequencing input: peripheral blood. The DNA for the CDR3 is TGTGCCATCAGGAACGACAGCTACGAGCAGTACTTC. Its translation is CAIRNDSYEQYF.